Sequencing of this TCR beta chain was carried out in a study of PD-1 blockade in classical Hodgkin lymphoma. About the study: Patients were given intravenous nivolumab, 3 mg/kg, every 2 weeks. Study-wide results and caveats: The study found that TCR diversity rose significantly by C4D1 in CD4+ but not CD8+ cells. Baseline diversity was lower in partial responders and progressors than complete responders.

Per the germline V gene, CDR1 is GTSNPN and CDR2 is SVGIG (reference sequence). V was clipped by 0 bases and J by 4 bases, with 6 bases between them. The CDR3 has 13 amino acids. This table comes from immunoSEQ multiplex PCR, and its TCRdb copy is limited to in-frame clones, with some not included. The profile covers under 100,000 clones, with approximately 80% appearing a single time and more than 10% taken by the ten largest. Turning to this clone: The antigen is unknown.

Every patient experienced relapse after autologous stem cell transplantation, and brentuximab vedotin exposure varied. This material consisted of peripheral blood mononuclear cells (PBMCs), taken at baseline. The receptor was derived from a human donor with classical Hodgkin lymphoma. V usage is TRBV30 and J usage is TRBJ2-2; no definite D call. The CDR3 DNA follows: TGTGCCTGGAGTGTATCGTTCACCGGGGAGCTGTTTTTT. Translated: CAWSVSFTGELFF.